What follows are 10 T cell receptor beta chains derived from one specimen sequenced in a study of T-cell reconstitution after alpha-beta-depleted transplantation in children. The TCRbeta library incorporated unique molecular identifiers. TCRdb analysed the PCR reads with MiXCR anew, one entry per CDR3 protein. The repertoire consists of about 870,000 distinct CDR3 sequences, with around 17% occurring once and the leading ten covering about 4.6%. The sequences come from PBMCs, mostly from graft donor cells, collected 360 days after TCRalphabeta/CD19-depleted stem cell transplant. These receptors originate from a male patient younger than 18 who had a stem cell transplant for acute lymphoblastic leukemia, so the T cells may come from the graft donor.

The chain recombines TRBV10-3 with TRBJ1-5, with no clear D. The CDR3 extends over 15 amino acids. CDR1 and CDR2 from the germline V gene are ENHRY and SYGVKD. With 3 bases removed from V and 4 bases from J, the gap between germline ends came to 13 bases. CDR3 in DNA: TGTGCCATCAGTGATGAGGTACGGAGAAATCAGCCCCAGCATTTT. This gives the protein CAISDEVRRNQPQHF.

This clonotype has more than one count but fewer than ten. DNA of the CDR3: TGCGCCAGCGCCGCGGGGAGCTCCTACAATGAGCAGTTCTTC. Encoded protein: CASAAGSSYNEQFF. The rearrangement links TRBV5-1 to TRBJ2-1; the D gene is possibly TRBD2 (6 bases). The CDR3 is 14 amino acids. V was clipped by 7 bases and J by 0 bases, with 11 bases between them. Germline lookup yields CDR1 SGHRS and CDR2 YFSETQ.

V usage is TRBV18 and J usage is TRBJ2-7, with a weak D call TRBD1 (5 bases). V lost 4 bases and J lost 4, with 14 bases in between. The CDR3 has 14 residues. CDR1 is KGHSH, CDR2 LQKENI, per germline. As DNA, the CDR3 is TGTGCCAGCTCACGGGCGACAGATAATTACGAGCAGTACTTC. As protein: CASSRATDNYEQYF.

CDR3 sequence: CATSRVYTGDTEAFF. In nucleotides, the CDR3 is TGTGCCACCAGCAGAGTGTACACGGGCGACACTGAAGCTTTCTTT. J is TRBJ1-1 and V is TRBV15; D remains ambiguous. The germline V and J ends were trimmed by 1 base and 3 bases, with 12 bases remaining between them. Germline-derived CDR1 and CDR2 are LNHNV and YYDKDF (reference sequence). The CDR3 contains 15 residues.

This rearrangement joins TRBV12-3 or TRBV12-4 to TRBJ2-5, with D perhaps matching TRBD1 or TRBD2 (5 bases each). Trimming took 8 bases from V and 3 from J, leaving 16 bases between them. The CDR3 has 14 residues. Here the CDR3 DNA reads TGTGCCAGCCTTAAGGGACCTCTCGAAGAGACCCAGTACTTC. This gives the protein CASLKGPLEETQYF.

This clonotype has only a few counts. V is TRBV29-1 and J is TRBJ1-2; TRBD1 might be the D (5 bases). Between the trimmed V and J ends, which lost 6 bases and 2 bases, there was a span of 10 bases. From germline, CDR1 is SQVTM and CDR2 ANQGSEA. The CDR3 consists of 12 residues. The CDR3 region is CSVPGLNYGYTF. The CDR3, as DNA: TGCAGCGTACCGGGACTGAACTATGGCTACACCTTC. Looking up the rest from reference TRBV29-1 and TRBJ1-2 gives the full variable domain: SAVISQKPSRDICQRGTSLTIQCQVDSQVTMMFWYRQQPGQSLTLIATANQGSEATYESGFVIDKFPISRPNLTFSTLTVSNMSPEDSSIYLCSVPGLNYGYTFGSGTRLTVV.

This clonotype came up a few times. The chain joins TRBV4-2 to TRBJ2-7; D uncertain. In germline, CDR1 is LGHNA, CDR2 YNFKEQ. CDR3 length: 15 amino acids. The germline V and J ends were trimmed by 4 bases and 4 bases, with 17 bases remaining between them. The CDR3 DNA reads as TGTGCCAGCAGCCGTGAAACGTCTACGGCTTACGAGCAGTACTTC. Its translation: CASSRETSTAYEQYF.

This clonotype has a handful of counts. The rearrangement links TRBV10-3 to TRBJ1-1; D is unclear. The V and J ends lost 7 bases and 0 bases respectively, with 9 bases between them. This CDR3 is 13 amino acids long. Germline V lookup: CDR1 ENHRY, CDR2 SYGVKD. CDR3 sequence reads: CAITRQMNTEAFF. The CDR3 DNA sequence: TGTGCCATCACCCGGCAGATGAACACTGAAGCTTTCTTT.

This clonotype was seen only a few times. This sequence joins TRBV5-1 and TRBJ1-1; D is perhaps TRBD1 (6 bases). V was pared by 4 bases and J by 4 bases, with 14 bases between. The V gene's germline CDR1 is SGHRS and CDR2 YFSETQ. CDR3 size: 14 residues. The chain's CDR3 is CASSPTTGTTEAFF. In nucleotides, the CDR3 is TGCGCCAGCAGCCCGACTACAGGGACCACTGAAGCTTTCTTT.

This clonotype was seen more than once but under ten times. The genes are TRBV12-3 or TRBV12-4 and TRBJ2-1; TRBD2 aligns across 7 bases. The V segment lost 6 bases and the J segment 5 bases; nucleotides outside the gene matches: 16. This CDR3 has 17 amino acids. The CDR3 sequence: CASRAGLGREINNEQFF. DNA for the CDR3: TGTGCCAGCAGAGCGGGCCTTGGGCGGGAGATAAACAATGAGCAGTTCTTC.